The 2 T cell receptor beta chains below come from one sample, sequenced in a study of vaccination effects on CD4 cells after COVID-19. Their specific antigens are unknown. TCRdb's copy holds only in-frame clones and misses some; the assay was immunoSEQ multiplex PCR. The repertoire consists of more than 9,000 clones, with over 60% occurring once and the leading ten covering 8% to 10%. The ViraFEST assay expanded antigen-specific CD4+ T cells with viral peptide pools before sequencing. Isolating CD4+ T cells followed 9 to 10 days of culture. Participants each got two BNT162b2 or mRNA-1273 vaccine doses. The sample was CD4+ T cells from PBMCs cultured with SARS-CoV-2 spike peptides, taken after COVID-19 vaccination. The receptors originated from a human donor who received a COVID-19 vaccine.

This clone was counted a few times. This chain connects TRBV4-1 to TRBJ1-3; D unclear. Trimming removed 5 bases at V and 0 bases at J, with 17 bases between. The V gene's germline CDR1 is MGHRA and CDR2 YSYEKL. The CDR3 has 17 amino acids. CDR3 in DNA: TGCGCCAGCAGCATCTCCTGGGAGATCGCCTCTGGAAACACCATATATTTT. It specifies CASSISWEIASGNTIYF.

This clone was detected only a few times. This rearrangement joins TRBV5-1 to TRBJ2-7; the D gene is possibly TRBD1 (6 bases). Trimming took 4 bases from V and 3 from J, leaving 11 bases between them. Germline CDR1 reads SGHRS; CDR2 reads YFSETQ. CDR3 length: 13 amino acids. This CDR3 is CASSIGTSYEQYF. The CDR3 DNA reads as TGCGCCAGCAGCATCGGGACAAGCTACGAGCAGTACTTC. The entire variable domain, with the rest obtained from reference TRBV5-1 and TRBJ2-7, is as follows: KAGVTQTPRYLIKTRGQQVTLSCSPISGHRSVSWYQQTPGQGLQFLFEYFSETQRNKGNFPGRFSGRQFSNSRSEMNVSTLELGDSALYLCASSIGTSYEQYFGPGTRLTVT.